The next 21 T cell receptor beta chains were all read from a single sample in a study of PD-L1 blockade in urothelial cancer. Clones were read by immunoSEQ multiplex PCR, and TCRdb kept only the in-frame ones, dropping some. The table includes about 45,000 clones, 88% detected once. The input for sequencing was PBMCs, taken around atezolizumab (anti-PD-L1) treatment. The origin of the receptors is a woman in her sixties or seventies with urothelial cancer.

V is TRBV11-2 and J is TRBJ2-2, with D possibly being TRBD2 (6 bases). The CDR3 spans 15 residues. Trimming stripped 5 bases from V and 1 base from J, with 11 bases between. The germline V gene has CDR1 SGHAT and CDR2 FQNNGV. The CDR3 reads CASSEAGLNTGELFF. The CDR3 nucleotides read TGTGCCAGCAGCGAAGCGGGCTTGAACACCGGGGAGCTGTTTTTT. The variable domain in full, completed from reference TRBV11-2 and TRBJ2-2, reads EAGVAQSPRYKIIEKRQSVAFWCNPISGHATLYWYQQILGQGPKLLIQFQNNGVVDDSQLPKDRFSAERLKGVDSTLKIQPAKLEDSAVYLCASSEAGLNTGELFFGEGSRLTVL.

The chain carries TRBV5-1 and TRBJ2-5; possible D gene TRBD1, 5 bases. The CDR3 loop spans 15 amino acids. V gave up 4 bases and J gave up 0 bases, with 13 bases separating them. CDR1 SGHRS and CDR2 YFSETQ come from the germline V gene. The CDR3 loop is CASSPGLNNQETQYF. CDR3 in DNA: TGCGCCAGCAGCCCAGGGCTGAACAACCAAGAGACCCAGTACTTC. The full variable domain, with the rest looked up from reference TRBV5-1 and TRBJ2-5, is KAGVTQTPRYLIKTRGQQVTLSCSPISGHRSVSWYQQTPGQGLQFLFEYFSETQRNKGNFPGRFSGRQFSNSRSEMNVSTLELGDSALYLCASSPGLNNQETQYFGPGTRLLVL.

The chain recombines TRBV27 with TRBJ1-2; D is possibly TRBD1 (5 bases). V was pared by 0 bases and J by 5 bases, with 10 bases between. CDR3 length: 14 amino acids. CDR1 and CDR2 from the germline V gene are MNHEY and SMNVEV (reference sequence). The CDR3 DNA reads TGTGCCAGCAGTTTATCTCTCCAGGGATATGGCTACACCTTC. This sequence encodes CASSLSLQGYGYTF.

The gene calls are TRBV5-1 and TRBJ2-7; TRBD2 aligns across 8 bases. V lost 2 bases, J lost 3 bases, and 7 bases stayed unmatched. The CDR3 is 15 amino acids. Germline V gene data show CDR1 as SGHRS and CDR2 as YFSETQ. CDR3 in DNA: TGCGCCAGCAGCTTACAGCGGGGGCGCTTCTACGAGCAGTACTTC. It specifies CASSLQRGRFYEQYF.

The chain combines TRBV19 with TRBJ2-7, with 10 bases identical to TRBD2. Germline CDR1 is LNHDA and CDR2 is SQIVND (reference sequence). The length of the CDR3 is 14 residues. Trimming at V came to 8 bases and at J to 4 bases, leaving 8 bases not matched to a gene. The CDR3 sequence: CASSPTSGIYEQYF. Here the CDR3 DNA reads TGTGCCAGTTCTCCCACTAGCGGGATATACGAGCAGTACTTC.

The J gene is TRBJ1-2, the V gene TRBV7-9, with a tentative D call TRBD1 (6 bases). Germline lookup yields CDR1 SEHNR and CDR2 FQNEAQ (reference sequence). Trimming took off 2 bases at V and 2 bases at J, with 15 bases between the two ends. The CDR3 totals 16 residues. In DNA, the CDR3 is TGTGCCAGCAGCTTACGAGGGGGGGCAGTAAACTATGGCTACACCTTC. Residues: CASSLRGGAVNYGYTF.

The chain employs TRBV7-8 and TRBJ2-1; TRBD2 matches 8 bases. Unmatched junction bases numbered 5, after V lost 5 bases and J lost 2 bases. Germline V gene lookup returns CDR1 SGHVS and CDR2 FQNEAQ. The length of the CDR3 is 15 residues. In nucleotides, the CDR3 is TGTGCCAGCAGCCCCGGGACTAGGGCCTACAATGAGCAGTTCTTC. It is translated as CASSPGTRAYNEQFF. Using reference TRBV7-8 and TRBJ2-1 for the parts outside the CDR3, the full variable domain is GAGVSQSPRYKVAKRGQDVALRCDPISGHVSLFWYQQALGQGPEFLTYFQNEAQLDKSGLPSDRFFAERPEGSVSTLKIQRTQQEDSAVYLCASSPGTRAYNEQFFGPGTRLTVL.

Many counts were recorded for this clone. The DNA of the CDR3 is TGTGCCAGCAGCCAAGTGTCAGGGAACTATGGCTACACCTTC. It yields the protein CASSQVSGNYGYTF. The gene calls are TRBV4-2 and TRBJ1-2; tentatively, D is TRBD1 (5 bases). CDR1 is LGHNA, CDR2 YNFKEQ, per germline. Trimming removed 1 base from V and 2 bases from J, with 8 bases in between. The CDR3 runs to 14 residues.

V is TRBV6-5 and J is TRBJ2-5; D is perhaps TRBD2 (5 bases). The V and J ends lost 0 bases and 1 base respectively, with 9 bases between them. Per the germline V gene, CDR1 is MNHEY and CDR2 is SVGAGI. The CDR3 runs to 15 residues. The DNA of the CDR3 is TGTGCCAGCAGTTACTCGTGGGGAGTCCAAGAGACCCAGTACTTC. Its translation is CASSYSWGVQETQYF.

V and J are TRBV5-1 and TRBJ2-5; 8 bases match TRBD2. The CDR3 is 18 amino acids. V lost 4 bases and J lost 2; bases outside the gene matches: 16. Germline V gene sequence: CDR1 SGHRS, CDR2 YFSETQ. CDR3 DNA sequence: TGCGCCAGCAGCCGCGCCAGGGTACTAGCGGAGATACAAGAGACCCAGTACTTC. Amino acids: CASSRARVLAEIQETQYF.

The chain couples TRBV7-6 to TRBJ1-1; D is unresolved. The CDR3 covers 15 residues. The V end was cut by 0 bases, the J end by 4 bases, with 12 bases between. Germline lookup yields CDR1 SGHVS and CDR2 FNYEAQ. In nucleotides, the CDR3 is TGTGCCAGCAGCTTAGCGCCGGGGTCTGGCACTGAAGCTTTCTTT. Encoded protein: CASSLAPGSGTEAFF.

The CDR3 loop is CASSLAIGVNNSPLHF. The CDR3 DNA follows: TGTGCCAGCAGCTTAGCGATAGGGGTAAATAATTCACCCCTCCACTTT. The genes are TRBV7-2 and TRBJ1-6, with D perhaps TRBD1 (5 bases). The length of the CDR3 is 16 residues. V lost 0 bases and J 5 bases, leaving 11 bases between the germline ends. Germline V lookup: CDR1 SGHTA, CDR2 FQGNSA.

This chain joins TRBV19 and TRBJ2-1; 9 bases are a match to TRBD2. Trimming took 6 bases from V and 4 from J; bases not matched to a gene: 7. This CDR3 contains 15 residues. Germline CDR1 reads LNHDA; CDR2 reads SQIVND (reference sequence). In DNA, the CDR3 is TGTGCCAGTAGCGGCCTGGCGGGGGGGTACAATGAGCAGTTCTTC. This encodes CASSGLAGGYNEQFF.

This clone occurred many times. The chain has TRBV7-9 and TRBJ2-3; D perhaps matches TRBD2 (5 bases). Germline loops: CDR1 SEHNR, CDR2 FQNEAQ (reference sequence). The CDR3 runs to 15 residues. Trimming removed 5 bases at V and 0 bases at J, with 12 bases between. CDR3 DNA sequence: TGTGCCAGCAGCAAAGGGAGAACCAGCACAGATACGCAGTATTTT. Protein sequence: CASSKGRTSTDTQYF.

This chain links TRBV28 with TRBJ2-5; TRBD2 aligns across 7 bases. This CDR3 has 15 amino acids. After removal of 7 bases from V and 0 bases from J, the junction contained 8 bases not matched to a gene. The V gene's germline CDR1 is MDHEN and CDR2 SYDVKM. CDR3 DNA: TGTGCCAGCAACAGTCTAGCGGCAAACCAAGAGACCCAGTACTTC. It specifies CASNSLAANQETQYF. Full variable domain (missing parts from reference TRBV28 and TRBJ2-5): DVKVTQSSRYLVKRTGEKVFLECVQDMDHENMFWYRQDPGLGLRLIYFSYDVKMKEKGDIPEGYSVSREKKERFSLILESASTNQTSMYLCASNSLAANQETQYFGPGTRLLVL.

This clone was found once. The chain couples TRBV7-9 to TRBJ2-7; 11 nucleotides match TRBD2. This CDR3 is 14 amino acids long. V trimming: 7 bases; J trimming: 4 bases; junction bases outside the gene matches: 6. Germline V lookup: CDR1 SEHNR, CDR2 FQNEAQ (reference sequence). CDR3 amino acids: CASIETSGRYEQYF. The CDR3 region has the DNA TGTGCCAGCATCGAAACTAGCGGGAGATACGAGCAGTACTTC.

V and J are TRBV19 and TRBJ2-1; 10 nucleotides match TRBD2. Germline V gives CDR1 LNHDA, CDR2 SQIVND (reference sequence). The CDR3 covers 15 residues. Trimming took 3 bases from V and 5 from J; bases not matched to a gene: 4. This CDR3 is CASSIGTSVHNEQFF. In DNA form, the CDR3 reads TGTGCCAGTAGTATCGGGACTAGCGTGCACAATGAGCAGTTCTTC.

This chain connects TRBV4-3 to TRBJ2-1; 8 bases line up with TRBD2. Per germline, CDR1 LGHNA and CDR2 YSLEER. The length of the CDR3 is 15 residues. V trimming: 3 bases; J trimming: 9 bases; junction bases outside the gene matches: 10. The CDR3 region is CASSQTIERESEQFF. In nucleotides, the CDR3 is TGCGCCAGCAGCCAGACTATTGAGCGGGAGAGTGAGCAGTTCTTC.

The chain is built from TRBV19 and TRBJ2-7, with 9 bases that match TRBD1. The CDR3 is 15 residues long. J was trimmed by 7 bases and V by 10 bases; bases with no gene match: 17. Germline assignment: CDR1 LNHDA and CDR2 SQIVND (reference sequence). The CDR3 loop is CATWTGDRIREEQYF. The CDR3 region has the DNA TGTGCCACATGGACAGGGGATCGGATACGGGAAGAGCAGTACTTC.

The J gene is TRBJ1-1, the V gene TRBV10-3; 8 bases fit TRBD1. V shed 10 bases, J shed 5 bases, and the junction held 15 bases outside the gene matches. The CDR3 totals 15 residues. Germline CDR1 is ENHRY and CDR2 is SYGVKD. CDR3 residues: CASRQGLGTWTEAFF. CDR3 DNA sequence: TGTGCCAGTCGACAGGGGCTAGGAACGTGGACTGAAGCTTTCTTT.

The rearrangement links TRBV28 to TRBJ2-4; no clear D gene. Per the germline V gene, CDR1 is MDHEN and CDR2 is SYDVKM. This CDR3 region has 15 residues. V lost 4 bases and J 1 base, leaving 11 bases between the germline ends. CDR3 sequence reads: CASSSPTMAKNIQYF. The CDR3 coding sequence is TGTGCCAGCAGTTCTCCCACTATGGCCAAAAACATTCAGTACTTC.